The subject of this entry is one T cell receptor (beta chain). The antigen is unknown. The CDR3 spans 16 residues. CDR1 SGHRS and CDR2 YFSETQ come from the germline V gene. Trimming shortened V by 4 bases and J by 8 bases, and 24 bases separated the two germline ends. This sample is drawn from a study of T cell responses to AZD1222 COVID-19 vaccine. About the research overall: Second-dose groups at about 4 or about 12 weeks were pooled. Points from the study as a whole: Only 5 to 7 AZD1222 recipients tested seropositive at baseline. Across the whole spike, CD4 TCRs peaked at regions 160-218 and 743-854.

The protocol was immunoSEQ multiplex PCR, while the TCRdb copy is restricted to in-frame clones and leaves out a portion. Of 100,000 to 150,000 clones listed, 70% to 90% are singletons. This sequence was found in an adult in good health. Sample: peripheral blood, taken on day 0 of AZD1222 vaccination. The chain combines TRBV5-1 with TRBJ1-1; tentative D call: TRBD1 (6 bases). The CDR3 protein is CASSPEGWGGDMEAFF. In DNA, the CDR3 is TGCGCCAGCAGCCCGGAAGGGTGGGGCGGGGACATGGAAGCTTTCTTT.